This T cell receptor (beta chain) was identified during a study of vaccination and CD4 T cells after COVID-19. CDR1 is SQVTM and CDR2 is ANQGSEA in the germline V gene. The V and J ends lost 7 bases and 0 bases respectively, with 12 bases between them. CDR3 length equals 13 residues. Note on this clonotype: Its antigen is unidentified.

The sample's treatment: roughly 11-day PBMC culture with coronavirus spike peptide pools or control peptides (ViraFEST assay). Oncomine TCR Beta short-read sequencing was applied to DNA from cultured CD4+ T cells. Via MiXCR, TCRdb re-called the PCR reads, giving one row per CDR3 protein. The sample lists 7,000 to 9,000 distinct CDR3 sequences; 45% to 60% were seen once. V and J are TRBV29-1 and TRBJ1-1; unclear D gene. Specimen: CD4+ T cells from blood, cultured in vitro. This clonotype was sampled from a human donor who had recovered from COVID-19. CDR3 in DNA: TGCAGCGCCACGGGAAACATGAACACTGAAGCTTTCTTT. This gives the protein CSATGNMNTEAFF.